These 24 T cell receptor beta chains were sequenced from one sample in a study of shared clonotypes between healthy human individuals. Repertoires were generated with immunoSEQ multiplex PCR, while TCRdb's copy carries only in-frame clones and drops some. The data contain approximately 1.9 million clones, 80% to 95% of them singletons. The naive CD8 fraction comprised CD45RO-negative cells positively selected for CCR7 and excluded terminally differentiated effector memory CD45RA+ cells. Sequenced input: naive CD8+ T cells from PBMCs. Receptors were obtained from a man aged 18 to 29 in good health. Some clones in this sample may be carry-over from other donors' samples.

This chain joins TRBV6-1 and TRBJ1-1; the D is unclear. CDR3 length equals 16 residues. The V gene lost 0 bases and the J gene lost 1 base, with 12 bases spanning the gap. The V gene's germline CDR1 is MNHNS and CDR2 SASEGT. The CDR3 nucleotides read TGTGCCAGCAGTGAAGCGCATGTTCGCCCGAACACTGAAGCTTTCTTT. Protein: CASSEAHVRPNTEAFF.

The V gene is TRBV7-6, the J gene TRBJ2-1; 15 bases are a match to TRBD2. Germline CDR1 and CDR2: SGHVS and FNYEAQ. CDR3 length equals 17 residues. With V trimmed by 6 bases and J by 7 bases, 10 bases remained unmatched. CDR3 region: CASRGLAGGRGGNEQFF. CDR3 coding DNA: TGTGCCAGCAGGGGACTAGCGGGAGGCCGAGGTGGGAATGAGCAGTTCTTC.

The CDR3 DNA reads as TGTGCCAGCAGCCAATGGGGTAGCACAGATACGCAGTATTTT. This gives the protein CASSQWGSTDTQYF. The V gene is TRBV11-2, the J gene TRBJ2-3; D gene unclear. In germline, CDR1 is SGHAT, CDR2 FQNNGV. The V gene lost 5 bases and the J gene lost 0 bases, with 9 bases spanning the gap. The CDR3 is 14 amino acids.

The J gene is TRBJ2-1, the V gene TRBV11-2; no firm D call. V dropped 0 bases and J dropped 1 base, with 13 bases sitting between them. Germline V gives CDR1 SGHAT, CDR2 FQNNGV. This CDR3 is built from 17 residues. CDR3 in amino acids: CASSLDPGGPSYNEQFF. DNA of the CDR3: TGTGCCAGCAGCTTAGATCCTGGCGGCCCTTCCTACAATGAGCAGTTCTTC.

This clone showed up just once. The V gene is TRBV7-7, the J gene TRBJ2-7, with D hard to call. CDR1 is SSHAT and CDR2 is FNYEAQ in the germline V gene (reference sequence). The CDR3 contains 13 residues. V lost 1 base and J 2 bases, leaving 6 bases between the germline ends. In DNA form, the CDR3 reads TGTGCCAGCAGCTTAGACATGGCCTACGAGCAGTACTTC. This codes for CASSLDMAYEQYF.

This sequence joins TRBV29-1 and TRBJ2-7; 9 bases map to TRBD1. Germline V gene data show CDR1 as SQVTM and CDR2 as ANQGSEA. The CDR3 is 14 residues long. J gave up 1 base and V 4 bases, and 5 bases lay outside the gene matches. CDR3 residues: CSVATGGISYEQYF. CDR3 coding DNA: TGCAGCGTTGCGACAGGGGGTATTTCCTACGAGCAGTACTTC.

The chain combines TRBV27 with TRBJ1-2, with D tentatively TRBD1 (6 bases). Germline loops: CDR1 MNHEY, CDR2 SMNVEV (reference sequence). CDR3 length equals 15 residues. Trimming removed 0 bases from V and 0 bases from J, with 8 bases in between. CDR3 protein: CASSLSGAANYGYTF. As DNA, the CDR3 is TGTGCCAGCAGTTTATCGGGGGCAGCTAACTATGGCTACACCTTC.

This chain joins TRBV27 and TRBJ2-3; 12 nucleotides align to TRBD2. Germline CDR1 and CDR2: MNHEY and SMNVEV (reference sequence). Trimming removed 4 bases from V and 7 bases from J; junction bases left unmatched: 9. The CDR3 runs to 16 residues. In nucleotides, the CDR3 is TGTGCCAGCAGTTCCCGACTAGCGGGAGAATGGTATACGCAGTATTTT. Its translation is CASSSRLAGEWYTQYF.

The chain uses TRBV7-8 and TRBJ1-1; tentative D call: TRBD1 (6 bases). This CDR3 region has 14 residues. Germline V gene data show CDR1 as SGHVS and CDR2 as FQNEAQ. Between the trimmed V and J ends, which lost 5 bases and 0 bases, there was a span of 10 bases. The CDR3 protein is CASSLQGLNTEAFF. CDR3 nucleotide sequence: TGTGCCAGCAGCCTACAGGGACTGAACACTGAAGCTTTCTTT.

The CDR3 DNA is TGCGCCAGCAGCTTGGTGAGATGGAACACTGAAGCTTTCTTT. Encoded protein: CASSLVRWNTEAFF. The chain employs TRBV5-1 and TRBJ1-1; no reliable D call. The CDR3 is made up of 14 amino acids. Germline V gives CDR1 SGHRS, CDR2 YFSETQ. V was cut by 0 bases and J by 1 base, with 7 bases left in between.

The rearrangement uses TRBV15 and TRBJ2-3; D may be TRBD1 (6 bases). Trimming shortened V by 7 bases and J by 1 base, and 9 bases separated the two germline ends. The CDR3 has 13 amino acids. Looked up from germline, CDR1 is LNHNV and CDR2 is YYDKDF (reference sequence). The CDR3 protein is CATNNRGTDTQYF. The DNA of the CDR3 is TGTGCCACCAATAACAGGGGCACAGATACGCAGTATTTT.

Remarks on this clone: The sample carries other DNA sequences with the same CDR3. The rearrangement joins TRBV6-5 to TRBJ1-1; D is unresolved. CDR1 and CDR2 from the germline V gene are MNHEY and SVGAGI. The CDR3 is made up of 12 amino acids. V lost 0 bases, J lost 6 bases, and 5 bases lay in between. The CDR3 DNA reads TGTGCCAGCAGTTACTCGAGGTCTGAAGCTTTCTTT. Encoded protein: CASSYSRSEAFF.

CDR3 nucleotide sequence: TGTGCCAGCAGCTTAGGCCTAGCGGGAGGAACTCAAGAGACCCAGTACTTC. Translated, it gives CASSLGLAGGTQETQYF. The chain carries TRBV7-8 and TRBJ2-5, with 11 bases aligning to TRBD2. The CDR3 is 17 residues long. V was clipped by 1 base and J by 2 bases; unmatched bases: 6. CDR1 SGHVS and CDR2 FQNEAQ come from the germline V gene.

The rearrangement uses TRBV5-1 and TRBJ1-1; D gene unclear. The CDR3 extends over 11 amino acids. Germline V lookup: CDR1 SGHRS, CDR2 YFSETQ. V lost 7 bases to trimming and J lost 5 bases, with 9 bases between them. In DNA form, the CDR3 reads TGCGCCAGCGGTTCGGGGACTGAAGCTTTCTTT. Protein sequence: CASGSGTEAFF. Full variable domain (rest looked up from reference TRBV5-1 and TRBJ1-1): KAGVTQTPRYLIKTRGQQVTLSCSPISGHRSVSWYQQTPGQGLQFLFEYFSETQRNKGNFPGRFSGRQFSNSRSEMNVSTLELGDSALYLCASGSGTEAFFGQGTRLTVV.

Comment on this clone: The identical CDR3 is also encoded by other nucleotide sequences in the sample. The chain recombines TRBV6-5 with TRBJ2-7, with 9 bases matching TRBD1. CDR3 length equals 15 residues. The junction had 4 bases not matched to a gene; V was cut back by 0 bases and J by 4 bases. CDR1 is MNHEY and CDR2 is SVGAGI in the germline V gene. The CDR3 nucleotides are TGTGCCAGCAGTTACTCCGGGACAGGGATTTACGAGCAGTACTTC. Translating gives CASSYSGTGIYEQYF.

This clone occurred once. The chain recombines TRBV12-5 with TRBJ2-1; TRBD2 aligns across 10 bases. The germline gives CDR1 LGHNT, CDR2 FRNRAP. The V segment lost 1 base and the J segment 2 bases; nucleotides outside the gene matches: 2. CDR3 length: 16 amino acids. The CDR3 region is CASGLGAGGPYNEQFF. Written as DNA, the CDR3 is TGTGCTAGTGGTTTGGGAGCGGGAGGGCCCTACAATGAGCAGTTCTTC.

The CDR3 sequence is CASSLERPFTDTQYF. CDR3 DNA: TGCGCCAGCAGCTTGGAGAGGCCCTTCACAGATACGCAGTATTTT. The chain links TRBV5-1 to TRBJ2-3; no definite D call. Trimming shortened V by 0 bases and J by 2 bases, and 10 bases separated the two germline ends. The germline V gene encodes CDR1 SGHRS and CDR2 YFSETQ. This CDR3 has 15 residues.

In this sample, this clone turned up once. The sample carries other DNA sequences with the same CDR3. The V and J genes are TRBV19 and TRBJ2-7; a weak D match, TRBD1 (6 bases). The CDR3 spans 13 residues. The germline V gene encodes CDR1 LNHDA and CDR2 SQIVND (reference sequence). Trimming left V 3 bases short and J 3 bases short, with 9 bases between. CDR3 coding DNA: TGTGCCAGTAGTATCTCACAGGGCTACGAGCAGTACTTC. Amino acid sequence: CASSISQGYEQYF.

V gene TRBV13 combines with J gene TRBJ2-7; D not resolved. Trimming stripped 1 base from V and 2 bases from J, with 9 bases between. The CDR3 loop spans 14 amino acids. Per the germline V gene, CDR1 is PRHDT and CDR2 is FYEKMQ (reference sequence). The CDR3 nucleotides are TGTGCCAGCAGCTTAGTAGGCAGCACCTACGAGCAGTACTTC. This gives the protein CASSLVGSTYEQYF.

The chain joins TRBV28 to TRBJ2-7; no clear D gene. CDR1 and CDR2 from the germline V gene are MDHEN and SYDVKM. V shed 2 bases and J shed 6 bases, with 8 bases lying between them. This CDR3 has 12 amino acids. CDR3 loop: CASSLAGREQYF. CDR3 DNA: TGTGCCAGCAGTTTAGCTGGGCGCGAGCAGTACTTC.

V and J are TRBV4-1 and TRBJ2-7; 10 nucleotides line up with TRBD2. Per the germline V gene, CDR1 is MGHRA and CDR2 is YSYEKL. The CDR3 is made up of 17 amino acids. J was trimmed by 1 base and V by 5 bases; bases with no gene match: 11. Written as DNA, the CDR3 is TGCGCCAGCAGCGCCACCACACTAGCGGGATCGTCCTACGAGCAGTACTTC. Translated, it gives CASSATTLAGSSYEQYF.

V and J are TRBV4-3 and TRBJ2-1, with 12 bases fitting TRBD2. Germline trimming cut 4 bases from V and 8 bases from J; bases unmatched to any gene: 9. Looked up from germline, CDR1 is LGHNA and CDR2 is YSLEER. The CDR3 contains 16 residues. Here the CDR3 reads CASSRGTSGPWDEQFF. For the CDR3, the DNA is TGCGCCAGCAGCCGGGGGACTAGCGGGCCTTGGGATGAGCAGTTCTTC.

This clone has only a few counts. In the same sample, other DNA sequences code for this CDR3. V usage is TRBV9 and J usage is TRBJ2-7; 7 nucleotides agree with TRBD2. V dropped 0 bases and J dropped 2; count of bases not matched to a gene: 2. Germline CDR1 reads SGDLS; CDR2 reads YYNGEE. The CDR3 is made up of 14 amino acids. CDR3 sequence: CASSVGGSTYEQYF. The CDR3 DNA is TGTGCCAGCAGCGTAGGCGGGAGTACCTACGAGCAGTACTTC.

This clone was counted only a few times. This CDR3 reads CASSVVAGASLYGYTF. DNA for the CDR3: TGTGCCAGCAGCGTAGTGGCAGGGGCCTCCCTCTATGGCTACACCTTC. V gene TRBV9 combines with J gene TRBJ1-2, with D tentatively TRBD1 (6 bases). Deletions cut 0 bases from V and 4 bases from J, with 16 bases between. Germline CDR1 SGDLS, CDR2 YYNGEE. This CDR3 contains 16 residues.